The present T cell receptor (beta chain) was sequenced within a study of blood T cell repertoires in COVID-19. In the study overall: Sources were T cells, B-cell-depleted T cells, or PBMCs; the material itself was cDNA or gDNA.

TCRdb keeps only in-frame clones here, not all; method: immunoSEQ multiplex PCR. The table records some 150,000 clones, roughly 83% of them present only once. The CDR3 has 14 amino acids. Germline-derived CDR1 and CDR2 are SGHAT and FQNNGV. The V gene end was trimmed by 5 bases and the J gene end by 4 bases; junction bases not matched to a gene: 3. Sequenced sample: PBMCs or T cells enriched from blood (not recorded which). This sequence was found in a man aged 45-65 years who had recovered from COVID-19. The rearrangement links TRBV11-2 to TRBJ2-4; 9 bases match TRBD1. The DNA for the CDR3 is TGTGCCAGCAGCCAGGGACAGGGTAAAAACATTCAGTACTTC. As protein: CASSQGQGKNIQYF.